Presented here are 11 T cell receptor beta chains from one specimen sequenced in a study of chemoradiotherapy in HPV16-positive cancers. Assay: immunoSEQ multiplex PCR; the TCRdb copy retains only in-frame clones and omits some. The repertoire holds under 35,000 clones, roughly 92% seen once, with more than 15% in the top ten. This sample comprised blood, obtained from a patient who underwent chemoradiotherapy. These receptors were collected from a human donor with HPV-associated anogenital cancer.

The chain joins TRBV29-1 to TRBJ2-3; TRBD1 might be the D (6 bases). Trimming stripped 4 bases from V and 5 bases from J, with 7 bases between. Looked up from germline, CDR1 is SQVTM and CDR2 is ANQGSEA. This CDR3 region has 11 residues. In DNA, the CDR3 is TGCAGCGTTGGGGGGCAAGATACGCAGTATTTT. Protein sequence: CSVGGQDTQYF.

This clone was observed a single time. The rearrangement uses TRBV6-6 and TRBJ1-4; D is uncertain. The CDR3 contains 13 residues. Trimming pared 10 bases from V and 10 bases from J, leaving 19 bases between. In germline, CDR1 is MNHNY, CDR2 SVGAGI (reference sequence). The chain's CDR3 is CATTRAEVGKLFF. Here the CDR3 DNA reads TGTGCCACCACGCGGGCAGAAGTCGGAAAACTGTTTTTT.

The CDR3 loop is CASSRTGYEQYF. The CDR3 region has the DNA TGTGCCAGTAGTCGGACAGGATACGAGCAGTACTTC. V gene TRBV19 combines with J gene TRBJ2-7; TRBD1 matches at 7 bases. This CDR3 has 12 residues. The junction had 2 bases not matched to a gene; V was cut back by 5 bases and J by 4 bases. Germline CDR1 and CDR2: LNHDA and SQIVND (reference sequence).

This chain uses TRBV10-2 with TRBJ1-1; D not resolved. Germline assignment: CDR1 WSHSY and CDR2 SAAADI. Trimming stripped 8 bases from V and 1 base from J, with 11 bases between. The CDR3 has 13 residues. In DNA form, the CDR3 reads TGCGCCAGCGGAATGGCCCCGAACACTGAAGCTTTCTTT. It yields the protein CASGMAPNTEAFF.

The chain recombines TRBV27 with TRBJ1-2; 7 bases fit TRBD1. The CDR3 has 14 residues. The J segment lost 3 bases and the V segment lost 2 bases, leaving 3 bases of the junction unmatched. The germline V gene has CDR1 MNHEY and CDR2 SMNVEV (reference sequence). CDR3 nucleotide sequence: TGTGCCAGCAGTTTAACAGGGGCCTACTATGGCTACACCTTC. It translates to CASSLTGAYYGYTF.

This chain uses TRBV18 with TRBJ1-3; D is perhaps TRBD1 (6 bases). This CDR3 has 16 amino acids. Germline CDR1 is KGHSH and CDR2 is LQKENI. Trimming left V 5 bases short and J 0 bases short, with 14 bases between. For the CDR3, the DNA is TGTGCCAGCTCAAGGGACACCTCGAACTCTGGAAACACCATATATTTT. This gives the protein CASSRDTSNSGNTIYF. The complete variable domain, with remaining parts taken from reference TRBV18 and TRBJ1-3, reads NAGVMQNPRHLVRRRGQEARLRCSPMKGHSHVYWYRQLPEEGLKFMVYLQKENIIDESGMPKERFSAEFPKEGPSILRIQQVVRGDSAAYFCASSRDTSNSGNTIYFGEGSWLTVV.

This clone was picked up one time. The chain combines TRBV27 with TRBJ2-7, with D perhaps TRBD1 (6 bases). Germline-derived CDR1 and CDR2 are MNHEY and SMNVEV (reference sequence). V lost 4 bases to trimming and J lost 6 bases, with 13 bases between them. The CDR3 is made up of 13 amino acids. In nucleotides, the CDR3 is TGTGCCAGCAGTTCCCTAGACAGGCTCGAGCAGTACTTC. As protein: CASSSLDRLEQYF.

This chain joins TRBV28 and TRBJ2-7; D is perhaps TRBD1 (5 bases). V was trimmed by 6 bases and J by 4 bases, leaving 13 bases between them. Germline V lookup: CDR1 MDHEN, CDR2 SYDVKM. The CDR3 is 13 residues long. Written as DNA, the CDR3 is TGTGCCAGCAGGTCCGACAGTTCGTACGAGCAGTACTTC. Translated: CASRSDSSYEQYF.

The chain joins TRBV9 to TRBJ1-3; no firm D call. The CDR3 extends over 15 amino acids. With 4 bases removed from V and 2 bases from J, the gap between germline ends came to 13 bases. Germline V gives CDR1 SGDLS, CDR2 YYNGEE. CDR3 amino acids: CASSPQARAGNTIYF. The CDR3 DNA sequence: TGTGCCAGCAGCCCCCAAGCCCGGGCTGGAAACACCATATATTTT.

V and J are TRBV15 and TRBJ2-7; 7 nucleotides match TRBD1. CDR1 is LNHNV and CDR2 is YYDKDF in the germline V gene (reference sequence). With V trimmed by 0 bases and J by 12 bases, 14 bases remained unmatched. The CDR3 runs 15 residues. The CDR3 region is CATSRDRDRYLGGYF. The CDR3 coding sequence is TGTGCCACCAGCAGAGACCGGGACAGATATCTTGGGGGGTACTTC.

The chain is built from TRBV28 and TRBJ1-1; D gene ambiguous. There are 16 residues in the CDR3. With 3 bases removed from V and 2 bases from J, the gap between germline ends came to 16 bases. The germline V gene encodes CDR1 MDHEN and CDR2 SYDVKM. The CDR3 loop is CASSLWGVAPNTEAFF. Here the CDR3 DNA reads TGTGCCAGCAGTTTGTGGGGTGTCGCCCCTAACACTGAAGCTTTCTTT.